This is a list of T cell receptor beta chains from one sample in a study of identical twins. TCRdb processed the 5' RACE reads anew with MiXCR; each CDR3 protein has one entry. The table records approximately 220,000 distinct CDR3 sequences, approximately 8% of them present only once. These data were also reused for a study on yellow fever vaccine responses in identical twins.

The sample was CD8+ T cells sorted from blood. The receptor source for this set is a woman between 18 and 30 years old in good health. Each CDR3 is given with its conserved first and last residue. The D gene is left open where the match is weak. Size tells how often a clone was seen (once, few, many) or the class of an expanded clone, and some rows leave it out.

j_call clone_size d_call v_call cdr3_nt cdr3_aa
TRBJ2-1 many TRBD2 TRBV24-1 TGTGCCACCAGTGTACTAGCGAGCGACAATGAGCAGTTCTTC CATSVLASDNEQFF
TRBJ2-5 NA TRBD1 TRBV3-1 TGTGCCAGCAGCCAAGTAACGTCGGCAGGGGGCTCGGAGACCCAGTACTTC CASSQVTSAGGSETQYF
TRBJ2-7 few TRBD1 TRBV20-1 TGCAGTGCTCACGGGACAGGGGAGTCCTACGAGCAGTACTTC CSAHGTGESYEQYF
TRBJ2-7 NA NA TRBV12-3/TRBV12-4 TGTGCCAGCAGCCCTTTAGGGGGAGGGGACTACGAGCAGTACTTC CASSPLGGGDYEQYF
TRBJ1-5 many NA TRBV18 TGTGCCAGCTCACCCGGGGCAGGGGCTAATCAGCCCCAGCATTTT CASSPGAGANQPQHF
TRBJ2-1 NA TRBD2 TRBV15 TGTGCCACCAGCTCCCCTTTAGCGGGGGACTCCAATGAGCAGTTCTTC CATSSPLAGDSNEQFF
TRBJ2-1 many NA TRBV5-1 TGCGCCAGCAGCTTACGCAGGGCCAATGCTTTCTCCTACAATGAGCAGTTCTTC CASSLRRANAFSYNEQFF
TRBJ1-4 many NA TRBV6-5 TGTGCCAGCAGTTACTCGTACGCGGGGCCGAATGAAAAACTGTTTTTT CASSYSYAGPNEKLFF
TRBJ2-1 NA NA TRBV12-3/TRBV12-4 TGTGCCAGCAGTTTAGGAGGGTTGGGGGACAATGAGCAGTTCTTC CASSLGGLGDNEQFF
TRBJ2-1 NA NA TRBV11-2 TGTGCCAGCAGTCTCGTGGGGCACCTGGAGCAGTTCTTC CASSLVGHLEQFF
TRBJ1-1 NA TRBD1 TRBV6-1 TGTGCCAGCAGTCACAGGGGTGTCACTGAAGCTTTCTTT CASSHRGVTEAFF
TRBJ2-7 NA NA TRBV21-1 TGTGCCAGCAGCAAAGCGCTTCTGGCAGGAACCGAACTAGCGGGTATATCCTACGAGCAGTACTTC CASSKALLAGTELAGISYEQYF
TRBJ2-5 NA NA TRBV28 TGTGCCAGCAGTTTTCGTGGGGCCGGAGGAGAGACCCAGTACTTC CASSFRGAGGETQYF
TRBJ2-7 NA TRBD2 TRBV15 TGTGCCACCAGCAGCCCCGGAGGACTAGCACCCTACGAGCAGTACTTC CATSSPGGLAPYEQYF
TRBJ1-1 many TRBD1 TRBV20-1 TGCAGTGCTAGAGTGCCGGGACAGGAAGCGACTGAAGCTTTCTTT CSARVPGQEATEAFF
TRBJ2-7 NA NA TRBV3-1 TGTGCCAGCAGCCAAGGTTCAGCCCCCGAGCAGTACTTC CASSQGSAPEQYF
TRBJ1-5 NA TRBD1 TRBV2 TGTGCCAGCAGTGAAACGGGGGACAGGACATGGCCCCAGCATTTT CASSETGDRTWPQHF
TRBJ1-2 many NA TRBV12-3/TRBV12-4 TGTGCCAGCAGCCGGAACGGCTACACCTTC CASSRNGYTF
TRBJ2-3 many NA TRBV5-1 TGCGCCAGCAGCGCCTGGATCGGGGTAGATACGCAGTATTTT CASSAWIGVDTQYF
TRBJ2-4 few TRBD1 TRBV5-1 TGCGCCAGCAGCCAGACAGGGGGCGTTCGAGACATTCAGTACTTC CASSQTGGVRDIQYF
TRBJ2-1 many TRBD2 TRBV28 TGTGCCAGCAGTTTACCTAGCGGCTTTAGGTACAATGAGCAGTTCTTC CASSLPSGFRYNEQFF
TRBJ2-5 NA TRBD2 TRBV7-9 TGTGCCAGCAGCCTCCGGGCCGGGGGGTACCAAGAGACCCAGTACTTC CASSLRAGGYQETQYF
TRBJ1-6 many NA TRBV20-1 TGCAGTGCCTCCATTCCACAGGAAAATTCACCCCTCCACTTT CSASIPQENSPLHF
TRBJ2-1 many NA TRBV5-1 TGCGCCAGCAGGTGGGCAGAGAATCACAATGAGCAGTTCTTC CASRWAENHNEQFF
TRBJ2-1 many TRBD2 TRBV4-1 TGCGCCAGCAGCCAAGATTATAGCGGGTTCTACAATGAGCAGTTCTTC CASSQDYSGFYNEQFF
TRBJ2-7 few TRBD2 TRBV27 TGTGCCAGCAGTTTTCAGACGGGGGGCTACGAGCAGTACTTC CASSFQTGGYEQYF
TRBJ2-1 NA NA TRBV24-1 TGTGCCACCAGTGATGGAACCGGGACACCCTACAATGAGCAGTTCTTC CATSDGTGTPYNEQFF
TRBJ1-4 NA TRBD1 TRBV9 TGTGCCAGCAGCCCAAGACAGGGGGCTAATGAAAAACTGTTTTTT CASSPRQGANEKLFF
TRBJ2-1 many NA TRBV28 TGTGCCAGCAGTTCCTTCCAGACTGAGCAGTTCTTC CASSSFQTEQFF
TRBJ2-2 NA TRBD2 TRBV6-1 TGTGCCAGCAGTGTCCTAGCGGCCACCGGGGAGCTGTTTTTT CASSVLAATGELFF
TRBJ2-1 few NA TRBV5-6 TGTGCCAGCAGCTCAGGGTTTTACAATGAGCAGTTCTTC CASSSGFYNEQFF
TRBJ2-3 many NA TRBV5-1 TGCGCCAGCAGCTTCCAGCAAGATACGCAGTATTTT CASSFQQDTQYF
TRBJ1-2 many NA TRBV20-1 TGCAGTGCTAGAATGTGGGAAACGGACTATGGCTACACCTTC CSARMWETDYGYTF
TRBJ2-3 few TRBD2 TRBV5-6 TGTGCCAGCAGCTCTGGACTAGCGGCGCAGTATTTT CASSSGLAAQYF
TRBJ1-5 few NA TRBV19 TGTGCCAGTAGTATGGGGGTGGGGGATCAGCCCCAGCATTTT CASSMGVGDQPQHF
TRBJ2-1 many NA TRBV2 TGTGCCAGCAGTGAAAGGGCTAGCCCTCAATACAATGAGCAGTTCTTC CASSERASPQYNEQFF
TRBJ1-1 many NA TRBV29-1 TGCAGCGCACTGACCGGGACGGGCACTGAAGCTTTCTTT CSALTGTGTEAFF
TRBJ1-3 NA NA TRBV7-9 TGTGCCAGCAGCTTAGGAGGGGCAAACACCATATATTTT CASSLGGANTIYF
TRBJ2-6 few NA TRBV4-1 TGCGCCAGCAGCCAAGAGGGGTCAGGGGCCAACGTCCTGACTTTC CASSQEGSGANVLTF
TRBJ2-1 NA NA TRBV25-1 TGTGCCAGCAGTGAATCTGCTAGGAGCCGCTCCTACAATGAGCAGTTCTTC CASSESARSRSYNEQFF
TRBJ2-1 NA TRBD2 TRBV12-5 TGTGCTAGTGGCCTTTCGCCCAGCGGGAGATCCCACAATGAGCAGTTCTTC CASGLSPSGRSHNEQFF
TRBJ1-1 few TRBD1 TRBV7-6 TGTGCCAGCAGCCCAGGGACAGGGTCGTGGCAGAACACTGAAGCTTTCTTT CASSPGTGSWQNTEAFF
TRBJ2-5 few TRBD2 TRBV2 TGTGCCAGCAGTGCACTACTAGCGGGGGGGCTGGAGACCCAGTACTTC CASSALLAGGLETQYF
TRBJ2-6 NA NA TRBV28 TGTGCCAGCAGCCTAGGGGGGTCTGGGGCCAACGTCCTGACTTTC CASSLGGSGANVLTF
TRBJ2-1 few TRBD2 TRBV7-8 TGTGCCAGCAGCTCCCTGATTGGGACTAGCGGGAGTGCGGCCTACAATGAGCAGTTCTTC CASSSLIGTSGSAAYNEQFF
TRBJ2-7 many NA TRBV6-2/TRBV6-3 TGTGCCAGCAGTTACTCGGTCCCTCGAGATTTAACCTACGAGCAGTACTTC CASSYSVPRDLTYEQYF
TRBJ2-7 many NA TRBV7-2 TGTGCCAGCAGCCGACTAGTTCCGGGTGGGTACTTC CASSRLVPGGYF
TRBJ2-1 many NA TRBV6-1 TGTGCCAGCAGAAGTAGCGGAGCAAACAATGAGCAGTTCTTC CASRSSGANNEQFF